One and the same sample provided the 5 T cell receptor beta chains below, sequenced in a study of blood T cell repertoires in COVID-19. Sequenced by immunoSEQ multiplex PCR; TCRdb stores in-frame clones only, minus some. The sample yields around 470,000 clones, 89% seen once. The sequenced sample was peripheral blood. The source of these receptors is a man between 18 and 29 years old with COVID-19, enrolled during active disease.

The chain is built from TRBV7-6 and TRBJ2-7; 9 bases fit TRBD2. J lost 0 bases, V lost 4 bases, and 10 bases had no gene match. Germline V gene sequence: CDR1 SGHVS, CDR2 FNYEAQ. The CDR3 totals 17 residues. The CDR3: CASSSSLVSGSSYEQYF. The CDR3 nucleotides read TGTGCCAGCAGCTCATCCCTAGTTAGCGGGAGCTCCTACGAGCAGTACTTC.

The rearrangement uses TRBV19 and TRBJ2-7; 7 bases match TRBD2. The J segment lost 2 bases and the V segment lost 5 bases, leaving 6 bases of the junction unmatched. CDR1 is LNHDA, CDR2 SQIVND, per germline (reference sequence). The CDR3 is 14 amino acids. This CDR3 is CASSPRGGAYEQYF. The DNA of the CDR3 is TGTGCCAGTAGTCCCCGCGGGGGAGCCTACGAGCAGTACTTC.

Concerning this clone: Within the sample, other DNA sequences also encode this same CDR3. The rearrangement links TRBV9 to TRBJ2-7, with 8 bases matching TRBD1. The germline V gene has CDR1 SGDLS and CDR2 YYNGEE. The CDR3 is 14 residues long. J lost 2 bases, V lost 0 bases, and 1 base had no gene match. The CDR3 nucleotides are TGTGCCAGCAGCGTAGGGACAGGGACCTACGAGCAGTACTTC. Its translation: CASSVGTGTYEQYF.

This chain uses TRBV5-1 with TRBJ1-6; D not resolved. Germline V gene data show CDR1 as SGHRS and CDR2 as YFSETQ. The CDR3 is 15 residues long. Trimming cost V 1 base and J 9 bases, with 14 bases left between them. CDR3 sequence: CASSLSWERGSPLHF. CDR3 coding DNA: TGCGCCAGCAGCTTGAGCTGGGAGCGGGGTTCACCCCTCCACTTT.

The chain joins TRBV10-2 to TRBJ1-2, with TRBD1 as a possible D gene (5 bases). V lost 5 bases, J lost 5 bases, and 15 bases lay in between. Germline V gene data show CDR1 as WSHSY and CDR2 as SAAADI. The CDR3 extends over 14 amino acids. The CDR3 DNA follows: TGCGCCAGCAGTCAGAAAGGGGTTGGGTATGGCTACACCTTC. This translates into CASSQKGVGYGYTF.